This T cell receptor (beta chain) originates from a study of Tregs in tolerant kidney transplant recipients. Profiled with immunoSEQ multiplex PCR; TCRdb holds only in-frame clones, not every one. This table has roughly 64,000 clones, around 87% appearing once. Recipients received nonmyeloablative bone marrow transplants from related graft donors, with transient mixed chimerism. Note on this clone: Its antigen is unidentified.

This CDR3 contains 13 residues. Deletions cut 1 base from V and 4 bases from J, with 7 bases between. Germline CDR1 is SGHDN and CDR2 is FVKESK. Overall study results and limits: Activated donor B cell expansion appeared to reveal the most relevant donor-specific TCRbeta repertoire.

The receptor was derived from a human patient who received a combined kidney and bone marrow transplant. Some T cells may be the graft donor's. The specimen comprised CD4+ T cells from blood (PBMCs), sampled 6 months after the transplant. The chain couples TRBV14 to TRBJ1-2, with D hard to call. The CDR3 sequence: CASSQVYGYGYTF. The CDR3 DNA reads TGTGCCAGCAGCCAAGTCTACGGCTATGGCTACACCTTC.